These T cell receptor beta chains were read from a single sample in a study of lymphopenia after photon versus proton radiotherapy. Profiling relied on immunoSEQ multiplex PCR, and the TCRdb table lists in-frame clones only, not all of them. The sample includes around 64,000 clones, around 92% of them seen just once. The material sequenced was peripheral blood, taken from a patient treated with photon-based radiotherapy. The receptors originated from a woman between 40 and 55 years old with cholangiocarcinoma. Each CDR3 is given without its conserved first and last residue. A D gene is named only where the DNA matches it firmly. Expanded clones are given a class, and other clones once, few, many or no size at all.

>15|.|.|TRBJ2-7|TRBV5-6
ASSLAGGLTSSYEQY
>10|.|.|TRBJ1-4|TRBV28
ASSLQGEKLF
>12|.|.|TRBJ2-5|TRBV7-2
ASSATRSQETQY
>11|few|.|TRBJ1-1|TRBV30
AWSVNRNTEAF
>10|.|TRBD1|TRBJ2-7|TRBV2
ASSRDSSEQY
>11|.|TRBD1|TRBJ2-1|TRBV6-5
ASRDSTSNEQF
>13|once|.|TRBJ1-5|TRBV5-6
ASSPGPGINQPQH
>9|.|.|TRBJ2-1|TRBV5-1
ASSMVNEQF
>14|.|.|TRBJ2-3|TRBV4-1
ASSPWEADQTDTQY
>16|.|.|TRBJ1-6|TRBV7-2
ASSLAQITSSYNSPLH
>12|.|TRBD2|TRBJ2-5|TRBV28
ASSFSGRGQTQY
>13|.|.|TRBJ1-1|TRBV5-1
ASSLKGAGFTEAF
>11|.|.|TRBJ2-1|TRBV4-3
ASSLTVAVEQF
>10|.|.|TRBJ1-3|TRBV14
ASSQMIDTIY
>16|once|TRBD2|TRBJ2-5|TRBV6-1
ASSERTLAGGNQETQY
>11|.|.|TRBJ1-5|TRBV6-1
ASSEGSNQPQH
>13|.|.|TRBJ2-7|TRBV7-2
ASSLAWGRLGEQY
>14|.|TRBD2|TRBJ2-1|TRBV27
ASTALGTSGYNEQF
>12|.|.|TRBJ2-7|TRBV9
ASSAGQNTYEQY
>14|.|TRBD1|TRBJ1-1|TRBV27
ATQRTGANMNTEAF